This T cell receptor (beta chain) was documented in a study of shared clonotypes between healthy human individuals. On the study more broadly: CD4 naive cells filled three plates per donor, CD4 memory three, CD8 naive two and CD8 memory one.

Germline loops: CDR1 SGHTA, CDR2 FQGNSA. V was cut by 2 bases and J by 5 bases, with 15 bases left in between. The CDR3 length is 15 residues. Using about 220 ng DNA, tens of thousands of T cell genomes, the sorted-subset replicate PCRs were run. Clones were read by immunoSEQ multiplex PCR, and TCRdb kept only the in-frame ones, dropping some. The profile covers 950,000 to 1,200,000 clones, with approximately 75% appearing a single time and 0.89% taken by the ten largest. Comments on this clone: Its antigen is still unknown.

Study-wide results and limits: The naive CD4 repertoires of a handful of donors were compared, and about 5% of clonotypes were shared.

The chain couples TRBV7-2 to TRBJ2-5, with D possibly matching TRBD1 (6 bases). This clonotype was obtained from a man younger than 30 in good health. Some clones in this sample may be carry-over from other donors' samples. The specimen was memory CD4+ T cells from PBMCs. Documented subset: CD45RA-negative fraction. CDR3 nucleotides: TGTGCCAGCAGCTTAAGATGGGGGCGGTGGGAGACCCAGTACTTC. Residues: CASSLRWGRWETQYF.